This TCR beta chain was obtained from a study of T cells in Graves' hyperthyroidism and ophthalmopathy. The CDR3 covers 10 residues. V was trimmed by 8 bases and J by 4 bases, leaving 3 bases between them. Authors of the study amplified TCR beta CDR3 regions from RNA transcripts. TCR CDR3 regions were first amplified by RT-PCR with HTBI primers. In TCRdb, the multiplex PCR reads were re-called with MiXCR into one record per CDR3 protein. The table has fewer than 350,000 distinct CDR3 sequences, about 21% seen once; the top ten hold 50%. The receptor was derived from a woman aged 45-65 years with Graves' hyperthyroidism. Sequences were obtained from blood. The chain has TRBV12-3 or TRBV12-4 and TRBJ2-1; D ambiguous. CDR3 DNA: TGTGCCAGCGGGTACAATGAGCAGTTCTTC. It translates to CASGYNEQFF.